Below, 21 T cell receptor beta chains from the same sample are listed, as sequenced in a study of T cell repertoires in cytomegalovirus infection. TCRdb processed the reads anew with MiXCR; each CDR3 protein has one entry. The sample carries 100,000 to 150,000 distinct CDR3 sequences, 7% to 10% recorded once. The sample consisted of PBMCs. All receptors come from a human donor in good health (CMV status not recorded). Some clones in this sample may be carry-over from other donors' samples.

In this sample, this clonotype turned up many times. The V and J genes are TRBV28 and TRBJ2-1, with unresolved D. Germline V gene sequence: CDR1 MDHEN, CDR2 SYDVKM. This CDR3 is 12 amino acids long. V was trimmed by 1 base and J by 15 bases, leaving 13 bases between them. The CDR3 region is CASSLSTANPFF. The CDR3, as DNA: TGTGCCAGCAGTTTATCTACAGCCAACCCGTTCTTC.

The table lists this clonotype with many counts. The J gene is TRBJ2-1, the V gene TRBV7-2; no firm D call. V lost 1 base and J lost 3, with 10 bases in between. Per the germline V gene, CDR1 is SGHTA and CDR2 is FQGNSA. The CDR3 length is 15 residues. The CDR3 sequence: CASSLDIDNYNEQFF. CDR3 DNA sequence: TGTGCCAGCAGCTTAGACATTGACAACTACAATGAGCAGTTCTTC.

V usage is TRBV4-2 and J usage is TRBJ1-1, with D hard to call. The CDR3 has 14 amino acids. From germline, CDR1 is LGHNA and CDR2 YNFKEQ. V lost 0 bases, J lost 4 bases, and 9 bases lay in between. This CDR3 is CASSQDEVGTEAFF. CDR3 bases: TGTGCCAGCAGCCAAGATGAGGTCGGCACTGAAGCTTTCTTT.

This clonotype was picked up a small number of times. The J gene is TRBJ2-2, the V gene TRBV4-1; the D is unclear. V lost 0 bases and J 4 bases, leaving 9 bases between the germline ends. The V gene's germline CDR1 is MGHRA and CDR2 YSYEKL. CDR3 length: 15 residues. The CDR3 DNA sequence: TGCGCCAGCAGCCAAGAAGGACGTCTCACCGGGGAGCTGTTTTTT. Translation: CASSQEGRLTGELFF.

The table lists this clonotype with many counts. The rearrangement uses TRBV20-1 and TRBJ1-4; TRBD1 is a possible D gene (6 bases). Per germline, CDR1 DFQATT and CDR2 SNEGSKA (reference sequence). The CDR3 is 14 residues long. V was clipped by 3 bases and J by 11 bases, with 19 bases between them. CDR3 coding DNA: TGCAGTGCTAGGGGGGAACAGGGCCTTGGGAAACTGTTTTTT. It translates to CSARGEQGLGKLFF.

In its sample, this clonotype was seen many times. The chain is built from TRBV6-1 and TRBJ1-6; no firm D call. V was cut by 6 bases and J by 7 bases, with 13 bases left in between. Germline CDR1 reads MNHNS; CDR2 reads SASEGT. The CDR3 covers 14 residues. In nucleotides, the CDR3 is TGTGCCAGCAGACACACAGAAGCCAATTCACCCCTCCACTTT. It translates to CASRHTEANSPLHF.

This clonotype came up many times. The CDR3: CASSSPASGSYEQYF. As DNA, the CDR3 is TGTGCCAGCAGCTCCCCGGCTAGCGGGTCCTACGAGCAGTACTTC. V gene TRBV7-9 combines with J gene TRBJ2-7; 8 nucleotides line up with TRBD2. V was clipped by 4 bases and J by 1 base; unmatched bases: 6. This CDR3 has 15 residues. Germline values: CDR1 SEHNR, CDR2 FQNEAQ (reference sequence).

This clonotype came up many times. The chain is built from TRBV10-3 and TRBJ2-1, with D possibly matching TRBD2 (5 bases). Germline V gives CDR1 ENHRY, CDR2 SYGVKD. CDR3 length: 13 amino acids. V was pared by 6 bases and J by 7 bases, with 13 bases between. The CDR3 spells CAIRDDTGNEQFF. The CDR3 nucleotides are TGTGCCATCAGGGACGACACGGGGAATGAGCAGTTCTTC.

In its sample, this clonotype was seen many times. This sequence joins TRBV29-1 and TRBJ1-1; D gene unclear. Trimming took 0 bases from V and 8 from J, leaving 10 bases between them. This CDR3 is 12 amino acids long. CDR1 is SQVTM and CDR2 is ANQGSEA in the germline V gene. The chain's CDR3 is CSVEDYSTEAFF. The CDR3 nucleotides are TGCAGCGTTGAAGATTACAGTACGGAAGCTTTCTTT.

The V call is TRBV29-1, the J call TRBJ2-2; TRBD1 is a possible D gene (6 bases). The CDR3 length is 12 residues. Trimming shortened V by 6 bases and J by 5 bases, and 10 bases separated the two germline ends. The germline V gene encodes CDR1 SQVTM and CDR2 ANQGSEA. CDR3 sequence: CSVQQGTGELFF. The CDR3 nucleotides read TGCAGCGTACAACAGGGAACCGGGGAGCTGTTTTTT.

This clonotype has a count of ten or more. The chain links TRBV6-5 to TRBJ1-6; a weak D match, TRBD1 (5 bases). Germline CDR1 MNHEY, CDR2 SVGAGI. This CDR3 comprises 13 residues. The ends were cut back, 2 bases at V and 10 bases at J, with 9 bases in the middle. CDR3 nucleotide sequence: TGTGCCAGCAGTTACGAGGGGAGCTCACCCCTCCACTTT. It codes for CASSYEGSSPLHF.

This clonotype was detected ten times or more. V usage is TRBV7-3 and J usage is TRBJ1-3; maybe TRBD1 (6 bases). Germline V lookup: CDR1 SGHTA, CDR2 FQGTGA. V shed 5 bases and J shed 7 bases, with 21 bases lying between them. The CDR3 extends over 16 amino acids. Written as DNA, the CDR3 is TGTGCCAGCAGCGTAAATACACAGGGTGTTTGTAACACCATATATTTT. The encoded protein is CASSVNTQGVCNTIYF.

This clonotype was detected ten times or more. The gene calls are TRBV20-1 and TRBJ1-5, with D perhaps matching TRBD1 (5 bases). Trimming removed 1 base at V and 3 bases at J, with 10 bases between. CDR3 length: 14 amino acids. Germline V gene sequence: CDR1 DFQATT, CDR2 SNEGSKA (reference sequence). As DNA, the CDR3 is TGCAGTGCTAGAGCAGGGTCGATCAATCAGCCCCAGCATTTT. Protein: CSARAGSINQPQHF.

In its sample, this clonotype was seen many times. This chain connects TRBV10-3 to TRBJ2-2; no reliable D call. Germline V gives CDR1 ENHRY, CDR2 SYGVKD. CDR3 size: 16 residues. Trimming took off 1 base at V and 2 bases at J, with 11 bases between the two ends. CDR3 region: CAISEFRPANTGELFF. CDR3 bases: TGTGCCATCAGTGAGTTTAGACCGGCAAACACCGGGGAGCTGTTTTTT.

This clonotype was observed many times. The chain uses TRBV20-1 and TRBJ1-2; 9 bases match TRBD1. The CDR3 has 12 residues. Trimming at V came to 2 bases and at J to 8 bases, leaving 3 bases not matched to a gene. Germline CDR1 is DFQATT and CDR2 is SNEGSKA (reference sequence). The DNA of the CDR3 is TGCAGTGCTAGAAGCGGACAGGGGGGCTACACCTTC. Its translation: CSARSGQGGYTF.

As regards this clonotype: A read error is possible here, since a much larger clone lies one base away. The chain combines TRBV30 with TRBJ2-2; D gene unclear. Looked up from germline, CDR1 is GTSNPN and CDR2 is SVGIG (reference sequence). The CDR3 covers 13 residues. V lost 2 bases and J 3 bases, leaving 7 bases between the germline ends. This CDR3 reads CAWSSIDTGELFF. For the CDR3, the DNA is TGTGCCTGGAGTTCCATAGACACCGGGGAGCTGTTTTTT.

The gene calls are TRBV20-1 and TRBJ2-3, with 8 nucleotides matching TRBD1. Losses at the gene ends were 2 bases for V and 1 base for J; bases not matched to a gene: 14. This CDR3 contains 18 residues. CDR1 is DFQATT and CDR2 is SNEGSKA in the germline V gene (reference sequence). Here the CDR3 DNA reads TGCAGTGCTAGATTGATCCAGGGGCAGGGGGCCGGCACAGATACGCAGTATTTT. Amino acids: CSARLIQGQGAGTDTQYF.

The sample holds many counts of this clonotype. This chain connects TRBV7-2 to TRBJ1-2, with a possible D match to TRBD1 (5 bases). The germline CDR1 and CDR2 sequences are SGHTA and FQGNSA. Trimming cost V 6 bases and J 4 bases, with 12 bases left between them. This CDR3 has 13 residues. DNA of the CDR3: TGTGCCAGCAGGTCCGGGACGGGCTATGGCTACACCTTC. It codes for CASRSGTGYGYTF.

The CDR3 nucleotides read TGTGCCAGCAGCCAAAGCGGGGGCGGCATCTACACCGGGGAGCTGTTTTTT. It encodes CASSQSGGGIYTGELFF. The chain uses TRBV7-3 and TRBJ2-2, with 8 bases identical to TRBD2. Germline CDR1 and CDR2: SGHTA and FQGTGA. This CDR3 comprises 17 residues. The V and J ends lost 5 bases and 3 bases, in that order; junction bases with no gene match: 11.

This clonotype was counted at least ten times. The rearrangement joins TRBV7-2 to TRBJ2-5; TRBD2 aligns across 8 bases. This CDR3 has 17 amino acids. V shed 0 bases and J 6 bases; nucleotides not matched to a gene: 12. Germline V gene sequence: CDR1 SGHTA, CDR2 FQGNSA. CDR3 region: CASSLAGGASGGKTQYF. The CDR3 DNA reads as TGTGCCAGCAGCTTAGCCGGGGGGGCTAGCGGCGGGAAGACCCAGTACTTC.

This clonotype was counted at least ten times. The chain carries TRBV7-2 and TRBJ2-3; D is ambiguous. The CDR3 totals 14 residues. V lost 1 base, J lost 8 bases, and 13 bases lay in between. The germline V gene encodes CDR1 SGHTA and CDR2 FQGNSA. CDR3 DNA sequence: TGTGCCAGCAGCTTAGACCGACGTATTGGTACGCAGTATTTT. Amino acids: CASSLDRRIGTQYF.